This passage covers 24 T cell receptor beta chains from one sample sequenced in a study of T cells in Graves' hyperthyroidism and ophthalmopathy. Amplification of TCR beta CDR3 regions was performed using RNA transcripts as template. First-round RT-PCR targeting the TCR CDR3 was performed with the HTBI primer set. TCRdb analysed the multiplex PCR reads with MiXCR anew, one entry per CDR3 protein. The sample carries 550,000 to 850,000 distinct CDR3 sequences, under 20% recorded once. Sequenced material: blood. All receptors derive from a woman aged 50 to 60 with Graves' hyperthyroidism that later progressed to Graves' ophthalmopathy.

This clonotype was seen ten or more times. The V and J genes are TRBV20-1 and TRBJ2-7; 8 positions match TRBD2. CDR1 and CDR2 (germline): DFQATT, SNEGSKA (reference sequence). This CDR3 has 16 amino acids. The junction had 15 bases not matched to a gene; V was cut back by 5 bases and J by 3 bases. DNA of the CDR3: TGCAGTGCTCCAACCCCGGGGGGGGGGTACCTCTACGAGCAGTACTTC. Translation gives CSAPTPGGGYLYEQYF.

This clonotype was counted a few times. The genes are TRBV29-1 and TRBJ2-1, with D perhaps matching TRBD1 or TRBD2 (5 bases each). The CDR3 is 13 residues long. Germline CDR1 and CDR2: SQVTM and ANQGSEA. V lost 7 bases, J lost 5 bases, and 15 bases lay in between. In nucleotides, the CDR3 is TGCAGCGGTCCCGGGATGGGGCACAATGAGCAGTTCTTC. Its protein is CSGPGMGHNEQFF.

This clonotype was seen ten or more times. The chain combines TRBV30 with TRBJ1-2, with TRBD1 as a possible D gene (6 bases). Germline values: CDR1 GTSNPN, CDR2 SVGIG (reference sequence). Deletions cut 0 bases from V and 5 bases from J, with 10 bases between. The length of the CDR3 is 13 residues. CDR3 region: CAWSVGTGYGYTF. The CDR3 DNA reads TGTGCCTGGAGTGTAGGAACAGGGTATGGCTACACCTTC. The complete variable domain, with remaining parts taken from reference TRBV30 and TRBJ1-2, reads SQTIHQWPATLVQPVGSPLSLECTVEGTSNPNLYWYRQAAGRGLQLLFYSVGIGQISSEVPQNLSASRPQDRQFILSSKKLLLSDSGFYLCAWSVGTGYGYTFGSGTRLTVV.

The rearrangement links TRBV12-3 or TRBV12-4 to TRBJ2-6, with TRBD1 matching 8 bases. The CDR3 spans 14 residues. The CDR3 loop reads CATGATAGANVLTF. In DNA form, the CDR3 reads TGTGCGACAGGGGCAACGGCGGGGGCCAACGTCCTGACTTTC.

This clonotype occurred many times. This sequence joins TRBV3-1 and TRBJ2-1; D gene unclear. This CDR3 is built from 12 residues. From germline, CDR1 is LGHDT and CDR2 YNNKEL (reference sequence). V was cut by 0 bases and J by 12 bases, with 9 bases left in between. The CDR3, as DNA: TGTGCCAGCAGCCAAGAAGCTTCGGGGCAGTTCTTC. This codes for CASSQEASGQFF.

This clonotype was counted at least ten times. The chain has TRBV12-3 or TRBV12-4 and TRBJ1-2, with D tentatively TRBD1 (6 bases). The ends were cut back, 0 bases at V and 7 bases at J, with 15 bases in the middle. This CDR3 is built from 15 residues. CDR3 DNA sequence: TGTGCCAGCAGTTTAGCTCAGGGGACGACTGGTGGCTACACCTTC. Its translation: CASSLAQGTTGGYTF.

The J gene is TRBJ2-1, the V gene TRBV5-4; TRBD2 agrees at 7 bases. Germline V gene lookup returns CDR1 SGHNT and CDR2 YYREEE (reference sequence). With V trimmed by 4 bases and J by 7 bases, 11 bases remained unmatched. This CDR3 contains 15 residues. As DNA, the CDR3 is TGTGCCAGCAGCCATCCCCGTGGCGGGGGTAATGAGCAGTTCTTC. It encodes CASSHPRGGGNEQFF.

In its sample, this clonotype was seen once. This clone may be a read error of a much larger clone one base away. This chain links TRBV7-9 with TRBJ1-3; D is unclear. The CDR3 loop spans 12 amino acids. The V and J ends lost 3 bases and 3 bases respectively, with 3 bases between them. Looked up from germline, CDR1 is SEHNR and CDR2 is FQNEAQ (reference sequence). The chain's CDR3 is CASSFHGNTIYF. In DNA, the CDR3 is TGTGCCAGCAGCTTTCATGGAAACACCATATATTTT. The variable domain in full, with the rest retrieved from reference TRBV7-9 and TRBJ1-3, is DTGVSQNPRHKITKRGQNVTFRCDPISEHNRLYWYRQTLGQGPEFLTYFQNEAQLEKSRLLSDRFSAERPKGSFSTLEIQRTEQGDSAMYLCASSFHGNTIYFGEGSWLTVV.

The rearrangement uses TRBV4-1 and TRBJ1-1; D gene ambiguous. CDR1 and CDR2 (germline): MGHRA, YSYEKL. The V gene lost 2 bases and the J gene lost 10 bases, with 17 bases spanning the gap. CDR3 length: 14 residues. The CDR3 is CASSQTLKEEGAFF. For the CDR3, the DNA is TGCGCCAGCAGCCAAACCTTGAAGGAGGAGGGAGCTTTCTTT.

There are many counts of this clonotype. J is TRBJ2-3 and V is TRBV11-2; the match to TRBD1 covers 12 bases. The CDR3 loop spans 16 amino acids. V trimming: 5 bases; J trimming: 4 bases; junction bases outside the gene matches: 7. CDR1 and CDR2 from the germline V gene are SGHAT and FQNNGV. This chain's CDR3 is CASSPPGQGASDTQYF. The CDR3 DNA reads TGTGCCAGCAGCCCACCGGGACAGGGGGCATCAGATACGCAGTATTTT.

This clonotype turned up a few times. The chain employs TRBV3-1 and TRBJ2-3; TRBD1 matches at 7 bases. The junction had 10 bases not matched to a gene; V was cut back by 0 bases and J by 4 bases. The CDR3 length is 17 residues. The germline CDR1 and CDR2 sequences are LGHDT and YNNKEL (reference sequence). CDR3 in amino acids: CASSQDFPTGAPDTQYF. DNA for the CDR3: TGTGCCAGCAGCCAAGATTTCCCCACAGGGGCTCCAGATACGCAGTATTTT.

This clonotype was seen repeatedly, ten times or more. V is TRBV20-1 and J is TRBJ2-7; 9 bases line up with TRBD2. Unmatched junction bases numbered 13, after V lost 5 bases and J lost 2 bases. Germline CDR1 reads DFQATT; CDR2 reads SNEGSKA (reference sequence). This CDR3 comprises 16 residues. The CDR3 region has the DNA TGCAGTGCTGCAAGTAATCTGGCGGGGGGGACCTACGAGCAGTACTTC. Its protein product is CSAASNLAGGTYEQYF.

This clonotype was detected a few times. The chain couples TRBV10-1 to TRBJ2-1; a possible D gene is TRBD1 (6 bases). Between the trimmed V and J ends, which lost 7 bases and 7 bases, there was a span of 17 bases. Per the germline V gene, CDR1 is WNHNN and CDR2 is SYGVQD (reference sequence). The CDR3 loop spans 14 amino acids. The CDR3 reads CASMDSGIGNEQFF. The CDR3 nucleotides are TGCGCCAGCATGGACAGTGGGATAGGAAATGAGCAGTTCTTC.

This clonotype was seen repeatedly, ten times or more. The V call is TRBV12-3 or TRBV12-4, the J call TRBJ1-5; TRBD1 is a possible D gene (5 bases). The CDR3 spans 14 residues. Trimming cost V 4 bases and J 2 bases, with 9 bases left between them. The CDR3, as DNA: TGTGCCAGCAGTTCTAGGGGTGGCAATCAGCCCCAGCATTTT. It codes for CASSSRGGNQPQHF.

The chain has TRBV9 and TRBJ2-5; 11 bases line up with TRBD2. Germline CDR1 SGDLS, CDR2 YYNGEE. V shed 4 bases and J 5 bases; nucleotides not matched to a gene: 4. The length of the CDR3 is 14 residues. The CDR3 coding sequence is TGTGCCAGCAGCATTAGCGGGGGGGCGGAGACCCAGTACTTC. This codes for CASSISGGAETQYF.

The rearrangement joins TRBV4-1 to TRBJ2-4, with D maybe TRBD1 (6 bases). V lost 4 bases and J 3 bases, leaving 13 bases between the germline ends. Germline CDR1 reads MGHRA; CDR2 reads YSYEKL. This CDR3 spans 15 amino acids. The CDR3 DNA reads TGCGCCAGCAGCCTGGGACAAACCAACAAAAACATTCAGTACTTC. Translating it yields CASSLGQTNKNIQYF.

CDR3: CASSVRQGYISTDTQYF. CDR3 DNA: TGTGCCAGCAGCGTACGTCAGGGGTACATTAGCACAGATACGCAGTATTTT. The rearrangement joins TRBV9 to TRBJ2-3; tentatively, D is TRBD1 (6 bases). This CDR3 has 17 residues. The V gene lost 1 base and the J gene lost 0 bases, with 15 bases spanning the gap. Germline values: CDR1 SGDLS, CDR2 YYNGEE.

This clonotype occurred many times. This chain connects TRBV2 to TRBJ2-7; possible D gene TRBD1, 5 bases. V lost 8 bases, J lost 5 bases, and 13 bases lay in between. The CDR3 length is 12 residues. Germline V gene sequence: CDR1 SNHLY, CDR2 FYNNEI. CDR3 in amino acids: CASQEDRNEQYF. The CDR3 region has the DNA TGTGCCAGCCAGGAAGACAGAAACGAGCAGTACTTC.

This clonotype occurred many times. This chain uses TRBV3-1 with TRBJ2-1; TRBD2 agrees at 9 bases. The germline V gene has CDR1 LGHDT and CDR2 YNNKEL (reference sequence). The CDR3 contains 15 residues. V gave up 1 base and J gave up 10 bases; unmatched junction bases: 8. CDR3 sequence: CASSQGWRGGPEQFF. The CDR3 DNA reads TGTGCCAGCAGCCAAGGCTGGCGGGGGGGCCCGGAGCAGTTCTTC.

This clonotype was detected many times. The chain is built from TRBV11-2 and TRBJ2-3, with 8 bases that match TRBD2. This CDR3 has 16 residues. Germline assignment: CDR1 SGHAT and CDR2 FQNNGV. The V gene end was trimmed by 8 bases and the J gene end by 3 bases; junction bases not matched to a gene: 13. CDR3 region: CASGGNKRGPTDTQYF. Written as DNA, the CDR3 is TGTGCCAGCGGGGGGAACAAGCGGGGGCCGACAGATACGCAGTATTTT.

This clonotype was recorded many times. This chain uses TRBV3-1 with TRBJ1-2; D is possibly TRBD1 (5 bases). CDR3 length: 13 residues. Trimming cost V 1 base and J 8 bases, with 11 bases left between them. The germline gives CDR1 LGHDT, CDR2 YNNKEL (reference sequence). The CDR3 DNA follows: TGTGCCAGCAGCCAAGCCAGGGAAGGGGGCTACACCTTC. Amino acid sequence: CASSQAREGGYTF.

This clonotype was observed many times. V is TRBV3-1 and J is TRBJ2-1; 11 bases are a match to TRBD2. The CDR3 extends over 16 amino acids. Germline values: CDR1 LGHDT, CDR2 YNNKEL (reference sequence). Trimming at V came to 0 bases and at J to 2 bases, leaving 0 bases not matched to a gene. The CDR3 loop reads CASSQEGLAAYNEQFF. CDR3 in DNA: TGTGCCAGCAGCCAAGAGGGACTAGCGGCCTACAATGAGCAGTTCTTC.

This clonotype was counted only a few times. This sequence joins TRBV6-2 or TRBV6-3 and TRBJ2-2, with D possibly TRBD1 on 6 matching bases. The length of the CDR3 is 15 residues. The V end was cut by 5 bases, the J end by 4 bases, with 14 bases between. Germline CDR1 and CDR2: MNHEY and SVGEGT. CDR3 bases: TGTGCCAGCAGTAAGGTTCAGGGGAGCACCGGGGAGCTGTTTTTT. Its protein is CASSKVQGSTGELFF.

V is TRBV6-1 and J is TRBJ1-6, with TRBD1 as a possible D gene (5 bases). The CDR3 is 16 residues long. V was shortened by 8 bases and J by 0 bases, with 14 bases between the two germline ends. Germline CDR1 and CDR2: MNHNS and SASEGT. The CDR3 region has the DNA TGTGCCAGCGCGGTCCAGGGAGACTCCTATAATTCACCCCTCCACTTT. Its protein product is CASAVQGDSYNSPLHF.